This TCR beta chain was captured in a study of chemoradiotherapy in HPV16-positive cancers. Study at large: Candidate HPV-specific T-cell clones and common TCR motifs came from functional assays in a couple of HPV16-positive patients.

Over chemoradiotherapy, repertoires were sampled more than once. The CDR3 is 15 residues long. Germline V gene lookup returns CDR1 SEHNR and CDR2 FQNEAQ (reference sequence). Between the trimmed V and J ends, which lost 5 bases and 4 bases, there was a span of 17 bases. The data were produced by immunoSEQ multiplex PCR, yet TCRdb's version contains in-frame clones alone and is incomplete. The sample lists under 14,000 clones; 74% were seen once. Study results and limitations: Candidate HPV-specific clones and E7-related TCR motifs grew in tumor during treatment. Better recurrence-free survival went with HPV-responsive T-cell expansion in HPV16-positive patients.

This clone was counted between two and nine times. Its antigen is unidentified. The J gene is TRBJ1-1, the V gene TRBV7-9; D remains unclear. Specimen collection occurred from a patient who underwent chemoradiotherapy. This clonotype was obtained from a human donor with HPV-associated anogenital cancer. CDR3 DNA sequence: TGTGCCAGCAGCGCCGGGCTGGGGAGGAGCACTGAAGCTTTCTTT. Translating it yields CASSAGLGRSTEAFF. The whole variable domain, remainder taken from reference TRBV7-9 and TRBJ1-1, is DTGVSQNPRHKITKRGQNVTFRCDPISEHNRLYWYRQTLGQGPEFLTYFQNEAQLEKSRLLSDRFSAERPKGSFSTLEIQRTEQGDSAMYLCASSAGLGRSTEAFFGQGTRLTVV.